At least ten counts were recorded for the clone carrying this TCR beta chain. Its antigen is unidentified. Fresh peripheral blood, roughly 9.8 ml of it, supplied the PBMCs. These data originate in a study of T cells in Graves' hyperthyroidism and ophthalmopathy. General study findings and limits: Blood shared most expanded thyroid clonotypes above 0.001. The model forecast ophthalmopathy, anticipating it by a median about 7 months before onset.

The source material, RNA transcripts, was used to amplify TCR beta CDR3 regions. In the first-round RT-PCR of the TCR CDR3, the HTBI primer set was used. In TCRdb, the multiplex PCR reads were re-called with MiXCR into one record per CDR3 protein. The sample gives around 380,000 distinct CDR3 sequences, roughly 14% of which show up once; less than 25% is in the top ten. CDR1 MNHNS and CDR2 SASEGT come from the germline V gene. The J segment lost 3 bases and the V segment lost 5 bases, leaving 4 bases of the junction unmatched. The CDR3 has 16 amino acids. The J gene is TRBJ2-1, the V gene TRBV6-1; 13 nucleotides agree with TRBD2. The clonotype originates from a man aged 30-40 years with Graves' hyperthyroidism that later progressed to Graves' ophthalmopathy. Specimen: blood. The CDR3 spells CASSSGTSGVYNEQFF. CDR3 sequence (DNA): TGTGCCAGCAGTTCCGGGACTAGCGGGGTCTACAATGAGCAGTTCTTC.